Included here is one TCR beta chain sequence, with context. This clonotype was found many times. Its antigen is currently not known. No base-level quality is on record; no much larger clone is a single base apart. Hyperthyroidism patients were newly diagnosed, had a disease duration of under 2 months, and were aged 18 to 65 years. Patients with uncontrolled infections, other autoimmune diseases, pregnancy or lactation were excluded. Diagnoses relied on clinical symptoms, serum thyroxine and TRAb, thyroid ultrasound and orbital computed tomography. Blood from progressor patients was drawn when they were first diagnosed with hyperthyroidism, before any ophthalmopathy symptoms appeared. Ficoll-Paque density gradient centrifugation was used to isolate PBMCs from under 11 ml of fresh peripheral blood. Progressor patients were defined as those initially diagnosed with Graves' hyperthyroidism in whom ophthalmopathy developed during follow-up. Total RNA was extracted with Trizol reagent, and quality was checked on an Agilent 2100 Bioanalyzer.

Trimming takes 2 bases from V and 4 bases from J, and the germline ends sit 11 bases apart. Taken from the germline V gene, the CDR1 and CDR2 loops are MDHEN and SYDVKM. The CDR3 holds 15 amino acids from the cysteine to the phenylalanine. Solely the CDR3 DNA is kept, with 45 bases framed from the first base. This sample was included in a study of T cells in Graves' hyperthyroidism and ophthalmopathy (dated by TCRdb to about 2019). A note on the overall study: Peripheral blood was sampled at the time of initial diagnosis, prior to any treatment. A discovery cohort of roughly 96 patients, roughly 45 with Graves' ophthalmopathy and fewer than 65 with stable Graves' hyperthyroidism, was used to find distinguishing TCR V-J signatures. Prospective prediction of ophthalmopathy was tested in an independent validation cohort of 18 to 20 hyperthyroidism patients and around 16 patients who later progressed to ophthalmopathy. The roughly 90 discovery patients were divided at random into training and test sets in a 7:3 ratio. Thyroid tissue and blood T-cell repertoires from about six Graves' hyperthyroidism patients were also compared in the study. After blood sampling, hyperthyroidism patients were treated with methimazole at a starting dose of 30 mg daily, and ophthalmopathy patients were treated with high-dose intravenous methylprednisolone. The paper describes TCR Vbeta CDR3 sequencing of fewer than 150 peripheral blood samples, made up of fewer than 50 ophthalmopathy patients, more than 70 hyperthyroidism patients and roughly 17 progressor patients.

The paper's findings and limits, for the study overall: No statistical method was used to set the sample size in advance, and investigators knew the group allocation. A 13 V-J signature model separated ophthalmopathy from stable hyperthyroidism, with over 85% sensitivity and just under 84% specificity in cross-validation and 80%/75% in testing. Blood samples also contained most of the expanded thyroid clonotypes (frequency above 0.001), which suggests that blood repertoires may reflect thyroid immune responses. In validation, progression to ophthalmopathy was predicted by the model with more than 65% sensitivity and approximately 78% specificity, a median of about 6.4 months before onset.

The TCR beta CDR3 regions were amplified from the RNA transcripts. The TCR CDR3 was subjected to a first round of RT-PCR using the HTBI primer set and the Qiagen OneStep RT-PCR kit. Libraries were constructed in a second round of multiplex PCR, after which size selection and purification were carried out. The libraries were sequenced on an Illumina HiSeq2000 using paired-end 100 bp reads. The original methods were these. SOAPnuke was used to process the raw data, removing reads that contained adapters or uncalled bases, had a mean Phred below 15, or lacked an exact match to the constant primer or identifier. High-quality paired reads were merged with COPE v1.2.5, and unique nucleotide sequences were defined as clonotypes. Clonotypes were aligned to IMGT TRBV, TRBD and TRBJ reference segments using MiTCR v1.1. The analysis was restricted to V-J combinations with a frequency above 0.0001, which together covered roughly 99% of the repertoires. A TCS score was defined as the ratio of F50 (clonal expansion) to E x V (chaos), with BLOSUM62-based TCRdist applied between CDR3 peptides within each V-J. Welch's t-statistics and random forest reduced 500 to 550 V-J features to roughly 13, which were used in a naive Bayes classifier (R e1071). TCRdb passed the public sequencing reads through fastp at Q25 and MiXCR, retaining productive beta sequences. Every CDR3 protein is listed once, alongside the most common genes and DNA of its rows. What appears here as the V and J calls and clone size reflects TCRdb's work, not the paper's. The sample yields about 290,000 distinct CDR3 sequences; approximately 12% were counted once. Together, the top ten hold 6.5% to 10% of the sample.

The sequence was obtained from a woman younger than 45 with Graves' hyperthyroidism that later progressed to Graves' ophthalmopathy. Sequenced input: blood. This receptor chain uses TRBV28 and TRBJ2-2; the D call is possibly TRBD1 or TRBD2, each sharing 5 bases. Here the CDR3 is given as CASSLAGTGTGELFF. The base sequence is TGTGCCAGCAGTTTAGCAGGGACGGGCACCGGGGAGCTGTTTTTT.